These 20 T cell receptor beta chains originate from one sample sequenced in a study of blood T cell repertoires in COVID-19. Only in-frame clones appear in the TCRdb table, and some are missing; sequencing was by immunoSEQ multiplex PCR. The sample holds some 200,000 clones; approximately 84% are singletons and the top ten take approximately 5.9%. Sequencing used peripheral blood. The source of these receptors is a man older than 75 with acute or convalescent COVID-19.

The J gene is TRBJ2-5, the V gene TRBV14; 7 nucleotides agree with TRBD1. J was trimmed by 4 bases and V by 5 bases; bases with no gene match: 10. Germline V gene lookup returns CDR1 SGHDN and CDR2 FVKESK. There are 15 residues in the CDR3. Here the CDR3 DNA reads TGTGCCAGCAGCTCGCACAGGGGTTTTGGAGAGACCCAGTACTTC. Translating gives CASSSHRGFGETQYF.

V gene TRBV27 combines with J gene TRBJ2-7, with 10 bases matching TRBD2. The CDR3 spans 15 residues. Per germline, CDR1 MNHEY and CDR2 SMNVEV (reference sequence). V trimming: 6 bases; J trimming: 5 bases; junction bases outside the gene matches: 10. CDR3 in amino acids: CASRSPSGRKDEQYF. The CDR3 bases are TGTGCCAGCAGATCACCTAGCGGGAGAAAGGACGAGCAGTACTTC.

This chain uses TRBV6-5 with TRBJ2-3; D gene ambiguous. CDR3 length: 12 amino acids. V dropped 6 bases and J dropped 4 bases, with 8 bases sitting between them. Looked up from germline, CDR1 is MNHEY and CDR2 is SVGAGI. CDR3: CASSIRADTQYF. As DNA, the CDR3 is TGTGCCAGCAGCATACGGGCAGATACGCAGTATTTT.

V gene TRBV21-1 combines with J gene TRBJ2-3; no check of the table's D call, TRBD1, against the DNA was made. TRBV21-1 has pseudogene status. The CDR3 length is 15 residues. CDR3 DNA: TGTGCCAGCAGCAAAGGAGGGGGCTCCACAGATACGCAGTATTTT. Its protein is CASSKGGGSTDTQYF.

The rearrangement uses TRBV7-9 and TRBJ2-3; 7 bases fit TRBD1. With V trimmed by 5 bases and J by 1 base, 3 bases remained unmatched. CDR3 length equals 14 residues. The germline gives CDR1 SEHNR, CDR2 FQNEAQ (reference sequence). The CDR3 nucleotides read TGTGCCAGCAGCCAGGGACAGCGCACAGATACGCAGTATTTT. As protein: CASSQGQRTDTQYF.

The genes are TRBV2 and TRBJ1-1, with D uncertain. Germline V gene lookup returns CDR1 SNHLY and CDR2 FYNNEI. Trimming stripped 7 bases from V and 6 bases from J, with 12 bases between. This CDR3 region has 12 residues. The CDR3 loop reads CASTGETSEAFF. CDR3 DNA sequence: TGTGCCAGCACCGGGGAGACCTCTGAAGCTTTCTTT.

V gene TRBV5-1 combines with J gene TRBJ2-5; D is unclear. V lost 0 bases and J 4 bases, leaving 7 bases between the germline ends. Looked up from germline, CDR1 is SGHRS and CDR2 is YFSETQ. There are 13 residues in the CDR3. CDR3 protein: CASSLDPGETQYF. For the CDR3, the DNA is TGCGCCAGCAGCTTGGATCCGGGAGAGACCCAGTACTTC.

CDR3 coding DNA: TGTGCCAGCAGACCAACACGGAACACTGAAGCTTTCTTT. Translating it yields CASRPTRNTEAFF. The chain employs TRBV27 and TRBJ1-1; no reliable D call. The CDR3 totals 13 residues. Germline V gene lookup returns CDR1 MNHEY and CDR2 SMNVEV (reference sequence). Deletions cut 6 bases from V and 1 base from J, with 9 bases between.

This clone was counted many times. This chain uses TRBV3-1 (or the pseudogene TRBV3-2) with TRBJ1-2; no clear D gene. V lost 0 bases to trimming and J lost 3 bases, with 14 bases between them. CDR1 is LGHDT and CDR2 is YNNKEL in the germline V gene (reference sequence). CDR3 length: 16 amino acids. The CDR3 DNA follows: TGTGCCAGCAGCCAAGATCGGAGATCTATATACTATGGCTACACCTTC. Translating gives CASSQDRRSIYYGYTF.

This clone came up a few times. V and J are TRBV15 and TRBJ1-6; possible D gene TRBD1, 5 bases. The CDR3 is 15 residues long. Germline CDR1 is LNHNV and CDR2 is YYDKDF (reference sequence). Trimming stripped 0 bases from V and 9 bases from J, with 12 bases between. In nucleotides, the CDR3 is TGTGCCACCAGCAGAGATGGGATGGGGGGTTCACCCCTCCACTTT. Its translation is CATSRDGMGGSPLHF.

The chain joins TRBV7-2 to TRBJ2-5; D gene ambiguous. V lost 6 bases to trimming and J lost 2 bases, with 13 bases between them. The CDR3 is 14 residues long. Germline CDR1 reads SGHTA; CDR2 reads FQGNSA. In DNA form, the CDR3 reads TGTGCCAGCAGTCCTAACAGAATTCAAGAGACCCAGTACTTC. This encodes CASSPNRIQETQYF.

The rearrangement links TRBV28 to TRBJ1-6; perhaps TRBD1 as D (6 bases). Germline V gene data show CDR1 as MDHEN and CDR2 as SYDVKM. The CDR3 consists of 15 residues. With 6 bases removed from V and 0 bases from J, the gap between germline ends came to 9 bases. CDR3 coding DNA: TGTGCCAGCAGGGCAGGGGACTCCTATAATTCACCCCTCCACTTT. This codes for CASRAGDSYNSPLHF.

The chain uses TRBV2 and TRBJ2-7; 8 positions match TRBD1. This CDR3 contains 13 residues. The germline gives CDR1 SNHLY, CDR2 FYNNEI. Germline trimming cut 4 bases from V and 6 bases from J; bases unmatched to any gene: 5. CDR3 residues: CASSAITGGEQYV. CDR3 nucleotide sequence: TGTGCCAGCAGTGCAATAACAGGGGGCGAGCAGTACGTC.

The chain carries TRBV20-1 and TRBJ1-1; 8 bases line up with TRBD1. V dropped 3 bases and J dropped 3; count of bases not matched to a gene: 3. From germline, CDR1 is DFQATT and CDR2 SNEGSKA (reference sequence). The CDR3 contains 13 residues. CDR3 in amino acids: CSASGTGHTEAFF. DNA of the CDR3: TGCAGTGCTAGTGGGACAGGACACACTGAAGCTTTCTTT.

The chain carries TRBV29-1 and TRBJ1-1; D is ambiguous. Trimming shortened V by 7 bases and J by 2 bases, and 11 bases separated the two germline ends. Germline values: CDR1 SQVTM, CDR2 ANQGSEA. The CDR3 is 12 amino acids. The CDR3 spells CSALPGNTEAFF. CDR3 nucleotides: TGCAGCGCCTTACCGGGTAACACTGAAGCTTTCTTT.

The chain joins TRBV4-1 to TRBJ1-4; 7 nucleotides line up with TRBD1. With 3 bases clipped from V and 6 bases from J, the junction kept 10 bases outside the gene matches. CDR1 MGHRA and CDR2 YSYEKL come from the germline V gene. This CDR3 comprises 16 residues. DNA for the CDR3: TGCGCCAGCAGCCAGGGGGACAGCCCCCGTTATGAAAAACTGTTTTTT. The encoded protein is CASSQGDSPRYEKLFF.

This chain links TRBV30 with TRBJ1-6; D is possibly TRBD1 (5 bases). Germline values: CDR1 GTSNPN, CDR2 SVGIG (reference sequence). CDR3 size: 14 residues. Deletions cut 3 bases from V and 7 bases from J, with 13 bases between. The DNA for the CDR3 is TGTGCCTGGAGCCCCGCAGGGTGGAATTCACCCCTCCACTTT. This encodes CAWSPAGWNSPLHF.

The rearrangement joins TRBV12-3 or TRBV12-4 to TRBJ1-2; D ambiguous. The CDR3 covers 12 residues. The germline V and J ends were trimmed by 5 bases and 2 bases, with 6 bases remaining between them. CDR3 loop: CASSTKNYGYTF. Written as DNA, the CDR3 is TGTGCCAGCAGTACAAAGAACTATGGCTACACCTTC.

This sequence joins TRBV2 and TRBJ1-6; no clear D. CDR3 length equals 15 residues. The germline V gene encodes CDR1 SNHLY and CDR2 FYNNEI. The ends were cut back, 2 bases at V and 5 bases at J, with 10 bases in the middle. Written as DNA, the CDR3 is TGTGCCAGCAGTGAATTCCAGGTCCATAATTCACCCCTCCACTTT. Protein sequence: CASSEFQVHNSPLHF.

The sample holds one count of this clone. This chain joins TRBV19 and TRBJ1-2; D remains ambiguous. Germline assignment: CDR1 LNHDA and CDR2 SQIVND (reference sequence). The CDR3 contains 14 residues. The V and J ends lost 4 bases and 4 bases respectively, with 13 bases between them. CDR3 amino acids: CASSKSNIPYGYTF. CDR3 in DNA: TGTGCCAGTAGTAAGTCCAACATCCCCTATGGCTACACCTTC. Full variable domain (rest looked up from reference TRBV19 and TRBJ1-2): DGGITQSPKYLFRKEGQNVTLSCEQNLNHDAMYWYRQDPGQGLRLIYYSQIVNDFQKGDIAEGYSVSREKKESFPLTVTSAQKNPTAFYLCASSKSNIPYGYTFGSGTRLTVV.